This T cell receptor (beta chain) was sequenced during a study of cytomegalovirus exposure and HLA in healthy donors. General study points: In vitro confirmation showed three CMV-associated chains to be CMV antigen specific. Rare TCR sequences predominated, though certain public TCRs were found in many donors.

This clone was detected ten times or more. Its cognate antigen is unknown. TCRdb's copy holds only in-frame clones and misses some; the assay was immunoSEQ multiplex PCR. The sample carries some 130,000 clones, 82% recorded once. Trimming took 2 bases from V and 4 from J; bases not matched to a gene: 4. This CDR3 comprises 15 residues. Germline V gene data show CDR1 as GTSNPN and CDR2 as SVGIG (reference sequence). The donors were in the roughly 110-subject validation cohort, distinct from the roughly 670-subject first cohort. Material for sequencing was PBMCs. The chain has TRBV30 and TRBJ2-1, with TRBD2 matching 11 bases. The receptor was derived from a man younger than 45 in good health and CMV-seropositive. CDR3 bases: TGTGCCTGGAGTAGACTAGCGGGATCATACAATGAGCAGTTCTTC. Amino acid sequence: CAWSRLAGSYNEQFF.